Here is one TCR beta chain with its context. Its antigen remains unknown. The PCR used 60 Vbeta and 13 Jbeta primers. The table came from immunoSEQ multiplex PCR; TCRdb's copy has only in-frame clones and leaves some out. The sample contains around 180,000 clones, roughly 78% of which appear only once. This sample was taken from a study of cytomegalovirus exposure and HLA in healthy donors. Study observations and caveats: As a later analysis revealed, most CMV-associated TCR beta chains appeared HLA-restricted. Accurate predictions that matched the HLA-A and HLA-B alleles of most subjects were reportedly made from TCR beta sequences.

Those who donated were healthy bone marrow donors. This clonotype originated in a woman aged 45-59 years in good health and CMV-seropositive. The sample comprised PBMCs.

In DNA form, the CDR3 reads TGTGCCAGCAGCGTTTCAGGGGCCCTCGGTGAGCAGTTCTTC. This encodes CASSVSGALGEQFF. The genes are TRBV9 and TRBJ2-1, with D perhaps TRBD1 (6 bases). The germline V gene encodes CDR1 SGDLS and CDR2 YYNGEE. This CDR3 has 14 amino acids. V lost 2 bases to trimming and J lost 9 bases, with 15 bases between them.